Listed here are 14 T cell receptor beta chains from one sample, sequenced in a study of regulatory T cells in long-lasting Graves disease. Time point defined: persistent/refractory GD, antithyroid drugs over 5 years with positive TRAb. Construction of the TCR library relied on RNA isolated from PBMCs. Arm-PCR of CDR3 regions and iRepertoire HTBI primers were used to build TCR beta libraries. TCRdb independently ran MiXCR on the multiplex PCR reads; one entry per CDR3 protein. The sample includes 300,000 to 350,000 distinct CDR3 sequences, around 20% of them seen just once. The sample in question was peripheral blood mononuclear cells (PBMCs), obtained when the disease was refractory, from a patient treated with antithyroid drugs. The origin of the receptors is a female donor with Graves disease.

This clonotype was detected many times. The chain joins TRBV12-3 or TRBV12-4 to TRBJ1-5, with TRBD1 identical over 7 bases. The CDR3 covers 16 residues. V shed 6 bases and J 4 bases; nucleotides not matched to a gene: 12. CDR3 in amino acids: CASSLAGTALNQPQHF. The CDR3 DNA reads TGTGCCAGCAGCCTGGCCGGGACAGCACTTAATCAGCCCCAGCATTTT.

This clonotype was detected only a few times. V usage is TRBV9 and J usage is TRBJ1-2; tentatively, D is TRBD1 (6 bases). The CDR3 extends over 18 amino acids. Trimming shortened V by 0 bases and J by 1 base, and 19 bases separated the two germline ends. Germline assignment: CDR1 SGDLS and CDR2 YYNGEE. The CDR3 here is CASSVGAGGPQGNYGYTF. Written as DNA, the CDR3 is TGTGCCAGCAGCGTAGGGGCGGGGGGGCCCCAAGGTAACTATGGCTACACCTTC.

The chain carries TRBV27 and TRBJ1-1; the D is unclear. Deletions cut 3 bases from V and 4 bases from J, with 15 bases between. CDR1 is MNHEY and CDR2 is SMNVEV in the germline V gene (reference sequence). This CDR3 is built from 15 residues. The CDR3 loop reads CASSLWSGDGTEAFF. DNA of the CDR3: TGTGCCAGCAGTTTGTGGTCCGGTGATGGCACTGAAGCTTTCTTT.

This clonotype has just a few counts. The rearrangement joins TRBV30 to TRBJ2-3, with a weak D call TRBD1 (6 bases). The CDR3 has 17 amino acids. Deletions cut 5 bases from V and 0 bases from J, with 21 bases between. CDR1 is GTSNPN and CDR2 is SVGIG in the germline V gene (reference sequence). CDR3 coding DNA: TGTGCCTGGGAGGGGGTCGAACATTTCCATAGCACAGATACGCAGTATTTT. Its translation: CAWEGVEHFHSTDTQYF. The whole variable domain, remainder taken from reference TRBV30 and TRBJ2-3, is SQTIHQWPATLVQPVGSPLSLECTVEGTSNPNLYWYRQAAGRGLQLLFYSVGIGQISSEVPQNLSASRPQDRQFILSSKKLLLSDSGFYLCAWEGVEHFHSTDTQYFGPGTRLTVL.

This clonotype was counted many times. V and J are TRBV28 and TRBJ2-4, with D perhaps matching TRBD2 (5 bases). The CDR3 is made up of 15 amino acids. The V and J ends lost 10 bases and 0 bases respectively, with 16 bases between them. Germline V lookup: CDR1 MDHEN, CDR2 SYDVKM. In DNA, the CDR3 is TGTGCCACTCAGCGGACTTTGTTAGCCAAAAACATTCAGTACTTC. Protein product: CATQRTLLAKNIQYF.

The chain employs TRBV20-1 and TRBJ1-1; 7 positions match TRBD1. Germline V gene sequence: CDR1 DFQATT, CDR2 SNEGSKA (reference sequence). J was trimmed by 4 bases and V by 3 bases; bases with no gene match: 8. This CDR3 comprises 14 residues. The CDR3 coding sequence is TGCAGTGCTAGGGGGCACAGGGGTACCACTGAAGCTTTCTTT. Protein sequence: CSARGHRGTTEAFF.

This clonotype was seen a handful of times. V is TRBV7-2 and J is TRBJ2-7, with D perhaps matching TRBD2 (5 bases). Looked up from germline, CDR1 is SGHTA and CDR2 is FQGNSA. This CDR3 has 15 residues. Trimming removed 5 bases from V and 3 bases from J, with 17 bases in between. The CDR3 spells CASSTTGFSIYEQYF. The DNA for the CDR3 is TGTGCCAGCAGCACAACGGGGTTTTCGATCTACGAGCAGTACTTC.

This clonotype came up a few times. The gene calls are TRBV9 and TRBJ1-5; the D is unclear. Trimming left V 2 bases short and J 3 bases short, with 9 bases between. The CDR3 is 14 residues long. Germline V gene lookup returns CDR1 SGDLS and CDR2 YYNGEE. The CDR3 sequence: CASSVGSFNQPQHF. The CDR3 coding sequence is TGTGCCAGCAGCGTTGGCAGCTTCAATCAGCCCCAGCATTTT. The full variable domain, in which reference TRBV9 and TRBJ1-5 provide the parts outside the CDR3, is DSGVTQTPKHLITATGQRVTLRCSPRSGDLSVYWYQQSLDQGLQFLIQYYNGEERAKGNILERFSAQQFPDLHSELNLSSLELGDSALYFCASSVGSFNQPQHFGDGTRLSIL.

On this clonotype: One end of the junction does not line up with germline, which may come from a read error. The chain carries TRBV11-3 and TRBJ1-1; 7 bases fit TRBD1. The germline CDR1 and CDR2 sequences are SGHNT and YENEEA. The CDR3 is 14 amino acids. The CDR3 DNA is TGTGCCAGCAGCTTCACAGGGGCGGATACTGAAGCTCTCTTT. Its protein product is CASSFTGADTEALF.

The rearrangement joins TRBV5-1 to TRBJ2-1, with 11 bases identical to TRBD2. Germline assignment: CDR1 SGHRS and CDR2 YFSETQ. Germline trimming cut 2 bases from V and 3 bases from J; bases unmatched to any gene: 1. CDR3 length: 15 amino acids. The CDR3 coding sequence is TGCGCCAGCAGCTTACTAGCGGGAGACTACAATGAGCAGTTCTTC. It codes for CASSLLAGDYNEQFF.

There are many counts of this clonotype. The CDR3 DNA reads TGTGCCAGCAGTTCACCGGGACTAGCGAGAACCGGGGAGCTGTTTTTT. Amino acid sequence: CASSSPGLARTGELFF. The chain employs TRBV12-3 or TRBV12-4 and TRBJ2-2; TRBD2 aligns across 10 bases. Trimming took 4 bases from V and 5 from J; bases not matched to a gene: 7. There are 16 residues in the CDR3.

As concerns this clonotype: Since a much larger clone is just one base distant, this may be a read error. The chain uses TRBV9 and TRBJ1-5, with a tentative D call TRBD1 (5 bases). The CDR3 sequence is 13 residues long. Trimming removed 3 bases at V and 6 bases at J, with 10 bases between. Germline V gene lookup returns CDR1 SGDLS and CDR2 YYNGEE. The CDR3 here is CASSDGGGQPQHF. The CDR3 DNA is TGTGCCAGCAGCGACGGGGGAGGTCAGCCCCAGCATTTT.

This clonotype was recorded at least ten times. The chain couples TRBV11-1 to TRBJ2-7, with unresolved D. The CDR3 has 13 residues. CDR1 SGHAT and CDR2 FQDESV come from the germline V gene (reference sequence). The V and J ends lost 3 bases and 1 base respectively, with 7 bases between them. CDR3 DNA: TGTGCCAGCAGCTTGATGACTTCCTACGAGCAGTACTTC. It specifies CASSLMTSYEQYF.

This clonotype has just a few counts. V gene TRBV3-1 combines with J gene TRBJ2-3, with TRBD2 matching over 8 bases. The CDR3 has 14 residues. The germline V gene has CDR1 LGHDT and CDR2 YNNKEL (reference sequence). The V segment lost 6 bases and the J segment 4 bases; nucleotides outside the gene matches: 6. CDR3 nucleotide sequence: TGTGCCAGCAGGTCATCAGCGGGAGCAGATACGCAGTATTTT. This translates into CASRSSAGADTQYF.